These 15 T cell receptor beta chains came from one sample sequenced in a study of shared clonotypes between healthy human individuals. Measured with immunoSEQ multiplex PCR; TCRdb has only the in-frame clones, and not every one. This table has about 1.1 million clones, 70% to 85% appearing once. Sequenced material: memory CD4+ T cells from PBMCs. Subset here: CD45RA-negative fraction. These receptors originate from a man younger than 35 in good health. Some clones in this sample may be carry-over from other donors' samples.

This clone has only one observation. The rearrangement joins TRBV27 to TRBJ2-3; 8 bases match TRBD2. The germline gives CDR1 MNHEY, CDR2 SMNVEV (reference sequence). The trim removed 2 bases at V and 3 bases at J, leaving 4 bases unmatched. CDR3 length equals 15 residues. The CDR3 DNA sequence: TGTGCCAGCAGTTTAACGGCGGGAGGAACAGATACGCAGTATTTT. It is translated as CASSLTAGGTDTQYF.

The chain has TRBV6-1 and TRBJ2-5; possibly TRBD1 or TRBD2 for D (5 bases each). Germline V lookup: CDR1 MNHNS, CDR2 SASEGT. The CDR3 has 14 residues. V lost 7 bases and J lost 0, with 12 bases in between. The CDR3 here is CASTRDVYQETQYF. In nucleotides, the CDR3 is TGTGCCAGCACTAGGGACGTATACCAAGAGACCCAGTACTTC.

V and J are TRBV5-3 and TRBJ2-1; D gene ambiguous. TRBV5-3 counts as an open reading frame of uncertain function. This CDR3 spans 14 amino acids. Trimming cost V 3 bases and J 8 bases, with 15 bases left between them. This chain's CDR3 is CARSSPGQDDEQFF. The DNA of the CDR3 is TGTGCCAGAAGCTCACCCGGCCAGGACGATGAGCAGTTCTTC.

The chain uses TRBV9 and TRBJ1-2, with D hard to call. With 3 bases removed from V and 5 bases from J, the gap between germline ends came to 8 bases. There are 12 residues in the CDR3. CDR1 and CDR2 from the germline V gene are SGDLS and YYNGEE. CDR3: CASSGPNYGYTF. The CDR3, as DNA: TGTGCCAGCAGCGGCCCGAATTATGGCTACACCTTC.

This clone was seen once. The chain joins TRBV18 to TRBJ1-1; TRBD1 might be the D (5 bases). The CDR3 spans 15 residues. Deletions cut 4 bases from V and 1 base from J, with 13 bases between. Germline CDR1 reads KGHSH; CDR2 reads LQKENI. As DNA, the CDR3 is TGTGCCAGCTCACAGATCCAGGGTTGGAACACTGAAGCTTTCTTT. This translates into CASSQIQGWNTEAFF.

This chain uses TRBV6-5 with TRBJ2-7, with 7 bases identical to TRBD2. Germline V CDR1 and CDR2: MNHEY, SVGAGI. CDR3 length: 15 amino acids. The trim removed 0 bases at V and 0 bases at J, leaving 2 bases unmatched. The CDR3 loop is CASSYSSGNSYEQYF. For the CDR3, the DNA is TGTGCCAGCAGTTACTCGAGCGGGAACTCCTACGAGCAGTACTTC.

The chain links TRBV7-9 to TRBJ2-3; 14 bases agree with TRBD2. The V gene end was trimmed by 3 bases and the J gene end by 2 bases; junction bases not matched to a gene: 10. Germline V lookup: CDR1 SEHNR, CDR2 FQNEAQ (reference sequence). The CDR3 runs to 19 residues. The CDR3 DNA follows: TGTGCCAGCAGCTTTGGGACTAGCGGGAGAATGGGGAACACAGATACGCAGTATTTT. Its translation: CASSFGTSGRMGNTDTQYF.

This clone occurred a few times. V gene TRBV28 combines with J gene TRBJ2-3; 9 bases line up with TRBD1. J gave up 6 bases and V 6 bases, and 4 bases lay outside the gene matches. Germline loops: CDR1 MDHEN, CDR2 SYDVKM. This CDR3 region has 13 residues. In nucleotides, the CDR3 is TGTGCCAGCAGGGGGACAGGGCAGGATACGCAGTATTTT. Translated: CASRGTGQDTQYF.

This clone was seen more than once but under ten times. The chain recombines TRBV28 with TRBJ1-1, with D possibly TRBD1 on 6 matching bases. The CDR3 loop spans 13 amino acids. V was pared by 5 bases and J by 11 bases, with 18 bases between. Germline values: CDR1 MDHEN, CDR2 SYDVKM. The CDR3 loop reads CASSPGGGPRAFF. CDR3 coding DNA: TGTGCCAGCAGTCCGGGAGGGGGACCTCGGGCTTTCTTT.

The gene calls are TRBV18 and TRBJ2-2, with D possibly TRBD2 on 6 matching bases. The CDR3 spans 17 residues. CDR1 is KGHSH, CDR2 LQKENI, per germline. Trimming took off 4 bases at V and 4 bases at J, with 19 bases between the two ends. The CDR3 sequence is CASSLRSGRDRTGELFF. The DNA of the CDR3 is TGTGCCAGCTCACTGCGCTCCGGGCGGGACCGCACCGGGGAGCTGTTTTTT.

This clone was counted a few times. The chain's CDR3 is CLPRGYGYTF. The CDR3 region has the DNA TGCCTGCCCAGGGGATATGGCTACACCTTC. The chain couples TRBV20-1 to TRBJ1-2; TRBD1 is a possible D gene (6 bases). There are 10 residues in the CDR3. Germline CDR1 DFQATT, CDR2 SNEGSKA (reference sequence).

The gene calls are TRBV7-8 and TRBJ1-1, with D perhaps matching TRBD1 (6 bases). Germline V lookup: CDR1 SGHVS, CDR2 FQNEAQ. The CDR3 length is 17 residues. The germline V and J ends were trimmed by 0 bases and 0 bases, with 14 bases remaining between them. CDR3 sequence (DNA): TGTGCCAGCAGCTTAGCGCCGGGGGGCAAGGTGAACACTGAAGCTTTCTTT. It yields the protein CASSLAPGGKVNTEAFF. Using reference TRBV7-8 and TRBJ1-1 for the parts outside the CDR3, the full variable domain is GAGVSQSPRYKVAKRGQDVALRCDPISGHVSLFWYQQALGQGPEFLTYFQNEAQLDKSGLPSDRFFAERPEGSVSTLKIQRTQQEDSAVYLCASSLAPGGKVNTEAFFGQGTRLTVV.

V usage is TRBV10-3 and J usage is TRBJ1-4, with unresolved D. The CDR3 has 14 amino acids. Germline values: CDR1 ENHRY, CDR2 SYGVKD. Trimming took 2 bases from V and 8 from J, leaving 12 bases between them. This CDR3 is CAISERSDGEKLFF. In DNA, the CDR3 is TGTGCCATCAGTGAGAGGTCAGACGGGGAAAAACTGTTTTTT.

As concerns this clone: A much larger clone lies a single base off, so this may be a read error. This sample also contains other DNA sequences that code for the same CDR3. The V call is TRBV18, the J call TRBJ1-2; 7 nucleotides line up with TRBD1. The CDR3 contains 13 residues. CDR1 is KGHSH and CDR2 is LQKENI in the germline V gene. The CDR3 spells CASSPRTGEGYTF. In DNA, the CDR3 is TGCGCCAGCTCACCAAGGACAGGAGAAGGCTACACCTTC.

V is TRBV18 and J is TRBJ1-4; D gene uncertain. Germline lookup yields CDR1 KGHSH and CDR2 LQKENI. V shed 2 bases and J shed 6 bases, with 10 bases lying between them. This CDR3 region has 14 residues. CDR3 region: CASSPIEGDEKLFF. CDR3 DNA: TGTGCCAGCTCACCAATAGAGGGAGATGAAAAACTGTTTTTT.